A single T cell receptor (beta chain) is shown here with its context. The sample comes from a study of blood T cell repertoires in COVID-19. Using immunoSEQ multiplex PCR, the repertoire was profiled, and TCRdb retains in-frame clones only, with some absent. The table shows hundreds of thousands of clones, with roughly 90% occurring only once. This TCR was sampled from a man in his 60s who had recovered from COVID-19. The source material was PBMCs or T cells enriched from blood (not recorded which).

The CDR3 coding sequence is TGTGCCAGCAGCCAAGGTACAGCGGGAGGAGGTTGGCAGTTCTTC. Protein sequence: CASSQGTAGGGWQFF. The chain employs TRBV3-1 (or the pseudogene TRBV3-2) and TRBJ2-1; 9 bases align to TRBD2. The trim removed 1 base at V and 12 bases at J, leaving 10 bases unmatched. The CDR3 covers 15 residues. Per the germline V gene, CDR1 is LGHDT and CDR2 is YNNKEL (reference sequence).